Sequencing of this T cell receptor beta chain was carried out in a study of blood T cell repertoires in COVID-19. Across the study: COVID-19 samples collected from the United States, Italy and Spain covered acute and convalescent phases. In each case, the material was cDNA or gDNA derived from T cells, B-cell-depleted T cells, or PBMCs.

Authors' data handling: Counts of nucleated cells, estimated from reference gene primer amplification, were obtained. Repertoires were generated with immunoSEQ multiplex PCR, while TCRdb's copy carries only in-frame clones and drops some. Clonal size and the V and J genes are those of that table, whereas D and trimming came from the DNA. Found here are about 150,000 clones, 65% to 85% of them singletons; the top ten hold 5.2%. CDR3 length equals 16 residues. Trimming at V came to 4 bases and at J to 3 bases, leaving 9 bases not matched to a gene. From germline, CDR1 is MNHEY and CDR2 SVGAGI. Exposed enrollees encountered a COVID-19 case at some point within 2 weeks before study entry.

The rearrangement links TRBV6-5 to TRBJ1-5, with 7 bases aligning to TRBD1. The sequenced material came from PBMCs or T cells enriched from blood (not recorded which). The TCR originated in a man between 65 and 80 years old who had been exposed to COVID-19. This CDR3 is CASSSGQARANQPQHF. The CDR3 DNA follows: TGTGCCAGCAGTTCTGGACAGGCCCGGGCCAATCAGCCCCAGCATTTT.